This TCR beta chain was captured by sequencing in a study of control samples from healthy donors and cancer patients. The CDR3 loop spans 15 amino acids. In germline, CDR1 is SGHRS, CDR2 YFSETQ. Trimming stripped 6 bases from V and 3 bases from J, with 16 bases between. TCRdb's copy holds only in-frame clones and misses some; the assay was immunoSEQ multiplex PCR. Reported are around 190,000 clones; the ten largest clones contain 2.2%. The TCR was taken from a woman aged 25 to 45 in good health. The genes are TRBV5-1 and TRBJ2-1; D uncertain. The material sequenced was blood. The CDR3 loop reads CASTTLPSVYNEQFF. CDR3 DNA sequence: TGCGCCAGCACCACGCTTCCCTCTGTCTACAATGAGCAGTTCTTC.